This TCR beta chain was profiled in a study of cytomegalovirus exposure and HLA in healthy donors. Study-wide results and limits: V- and J-gene trimming in TCR beta was tied to a missense DCLRE1C variant by an analysis performed later.

This PCR relied on a set of 60 Vbeta primers and 13 Jbeta primers. TCRdb's table, derived via immunoSEQ multiplex PCR, lists solely in-frame clones and lacks some. The table lists fewer than 200,000 clones, around three quarters of them singletons. This clone was observed once. Its antigen is not known. Germline CDR1 reads SGHDN; CDR2 reads FVKESK. CDR3 length: 11 amino acids. V lost 4 bases and J lost 4, with 2 bases in between. J is TRBJ2-1 and V is TRBV14; D not resolved. This receptor was taken from a man aged 40-50 years in good health and CMV-seronegative. The material sequenced was PBMCs. CDR3 DNA sequence: TGTGCCAGCAGCCCATACAATGAGCAGTTCTTC. It yields the protein CASSPYNEQFF.